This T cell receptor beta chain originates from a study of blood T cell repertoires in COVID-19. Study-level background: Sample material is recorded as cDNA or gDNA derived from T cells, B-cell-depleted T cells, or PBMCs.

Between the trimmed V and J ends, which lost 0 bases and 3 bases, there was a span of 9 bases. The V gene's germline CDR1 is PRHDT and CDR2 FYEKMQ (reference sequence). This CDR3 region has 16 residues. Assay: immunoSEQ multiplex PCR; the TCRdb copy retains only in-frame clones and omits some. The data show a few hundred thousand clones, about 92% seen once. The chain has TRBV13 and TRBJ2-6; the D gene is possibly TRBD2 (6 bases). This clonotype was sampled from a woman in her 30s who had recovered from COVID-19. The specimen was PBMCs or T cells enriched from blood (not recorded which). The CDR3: CASSLGRGNGANVLTF. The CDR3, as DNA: TGTGCCAGCAGCTTAGGCCGGGGGAATGGGGCCAACGTCCTGACTTTC.